These 28 T cell receptor beta chains were sequenced from one sample in a study of T cells in Graves' hyperthyroidism and ophthalmopathy. Regions amplified from RNA transcripts were the TCR beta CDR3 regions. The TCR CDR3 first-round RT-PCR relied on the HTBI primer set. TCRdb fed the multiplex PCR reads into MiXCR, producing one record per CDR3 protein. This repertoire shows 800,000 or so distinct CDR3 sequences, more than 30% found once; its top ten account for around 9.3%. What was sequenced was blood. The origin of the receptors is a man between 18 and 29 years old with Graves' hyperthyroidism.

The sample holds many counts of this clonotype. The gene calls are TRBV2 and TRBJ2-7; D not certain. There are 14 residues in the CDR3. Trimming pared 8 bases from V and 0 bases from J, leaving 14 bases between. The germline gives CDR1 SNHLY, CDR2 FYNNEI. This CDR3 is CASCSDWGSYEQYF. CDR3 DNA sequence: TGTGCCAGCTGCTCAGACTGGGGCTCCTACGAGCAGTACTTC.

Only a few counts were recorded for this clonotype. This CDR3 reads CASSLGEGGTNTEAFF. The CDR3 nucleotides are TGCGCCAGCAGCTTGGGCGAGGGGGGGACTAACACTGAAGCTTTCTTT. The genes are TRBV5-1 and TRBJ1-1, with a weak D call TRBD1 (6 bases). V lost 0 bases, J lost 2 bases, and 14 bases lay in between. This CDR3 contains 16 residues. Germline assignment: CDR1 SGHRS and CDR2 YFSETQ.

This clonotype showed up just a few times. The chain is built from TRBV12-3 or TRBV12-4 and TRBJ1-5; D gene unclear. Trimming stripped 8 bases from V and 0 bases from J, with 17 bases between. The CDR3 is 16 amino acids. The DNA of the CDR3 is TGTGCCAGCCGCCCGGGCCCAACTGTTAGCAATCAGCCCCAGCATTTT. It is translated as CASRPGPTVSNQPQHF.

The chain employs TRBV6-5 and TRBJ2-7, with a tentative D call TRBD1 (6 bases). This CDR3 has 15 amino acids. Germline CDR1 and CDR2: MNHEY and SVGAGI. The V end lost 6 bases, the J end lost 0 bases, and 15 bases lay between the germline ends. CDR3 protein: CASRLLRDTSYEQYF. CDR3 DNA sequence: TGTGCCAGCAGGCTCCTCCGGGACACCTCCTACGAGCAGTACTTC.

The rearrangement uses TRBV5-6 and TRBJ1-2; D call uncertain. Germline loops: CDR1 SGHDT, CDR2 YYEEEE. V dropped 2 bases and J dropped 6 bases, with 14 bases sitting between them. CDR3 length: 14 residues. This CDR3 is CASSLVSSGDGYTF. In DNA form, the CDR3 reads TGTGCCAGCAGCTTAGTTTCCTCCGGGGATGGCTACACCTTC.

In its sample, this clonotype was seen many times. The V gene is TRBV9, the J gene TRBJ1-3; D gene ambiguous. V lost 0 bases and J lost 2, with 12 bases in between. Per germline, CDR1 SGDLS and CDR2 YYNGEE. CDR3 length equals 16 residues. The CDR3, as DNA: TGTGCCAGCAGCGTAGAGTCAAGGGAAACTGGAAACACCATATATTTT. Protein sequence: CASSVESRETGNTIYF.

The chain recombines TRBV6-5 with TRBJ2-2; the match to TRBD2 covers 7 bases. V was pared by 2 bases and J by 6 bases, with 3 bases of the junction left unmatched. The germline V gene has CDR1 MNHEY and CDR2 SVGAGI. CDR3 length equals 14 residues. The CDR3 DNA reads as TGTGCCAGCAGTTACGGGGGGGGACCCGGGGAGCTGTTTTTT. The encoded protein is CASSYGGGPGELFF.

The chain recombines TRBV2 with TRBJ1-5; 9 bases agree with TRBD1. The germline V gene has CDR1 SNHLY and CDR2 FYNNEI. V dropped 4 bases and J dropped 11; count of bases not matched to a gene: 9. There are 14 residues in the CDR3. The CDR3 here is CASSGTGGAETQHF. The CDR3 DNA reads as TGTGCCAGCAGTGGCACAGGGGGCGCGGAGACCCAGCATTTT.

This clonotype was seen more than once but under ten times. The chain combines TRBV7-9 with TRBJ1-1, with D hard to call. The CDR3 is 15 residues long. The germline V gene encodes CDR1 SEHNR and CDR2 FQNEAQ (reference sequence). V lost 5 bases, J lost 1 base, and 14 bases lay in between. In nucleotides, the CDR3 is TGTGCCAGCAGCCCACCCGGCGTTGGGAACACTGAAGCTTTCTTT. Protein: CASSPPGVGNTEAFF.

In this sample, this clonotype turned up many times. The DNA of the CDR3 is TGTGCCAGCAGTGAGGGGGCACCCCTCCACTTT. Translating gives CASSEGAPLHF. The chain employs TRBV2 and TRBJ1-6; a weak D match, TRBD1 (5 bases). Germline CDR1 is SNHLY and CDR2 is FYNNEI. The V and J ends lost 3 bases and 11 bases respectively, with 5 bases between them. CDR3 length equals 11 residues.

This clonotype came up a few times. The chain links TRBV2 to TRBJ1-3, with D hard to call. Germline V gene lookup returns CDR1 SNHLY and CDR2 FYNNEI. The CDR3 consists of 12 residues. Trimming took 8 bases from V and 4 from J, leaving 9 bases between them. CDR3: CASFGSGNTIYF. CDR3 nucleotide sequence: TGTGCCAGCTTTGGGTCAGGAAACACCATATATTTT.

In its sample, this clonotype was seen many times. The V and J genes are TRBV20-1 and TRBJ1-1; no clear D. Germline CDR1 DFQATT, CDR2 SNEGSKA (reference sequence). The CDR3 has 13 residues. Trimming left V 8 bases short and J 0 bases short, with 13 bases between. Written as DNA, the CDR3 is TGCAGTATGAGTCGCGGCCTGAACACTGAAGCTTTCTTT. It specifies CSMSRGLNTEAFF.

The chain recombines TRBV29-1 with TRBJ1-2, with 12 bases aligning to TRBD1. J gave up 8 bases and V 7 bases, and 5 bases lay outside the gene matches. The CDR3 consists of 12 residues. Germline V gene sequence: CDR1 SQVTM, CDR2 ANQGSEA. The DNA for the CDR3 is TGCAGCGGGGGACAGGGGGCGCGGGGCTACACCTTC. Its protein is CSGGQGARGYTF.

J is TRBJ1-1 and V is TRBV20-1, with 8 nucleotides matching TRBD1. Germline V gene lookup returns CDR1 DFQATT and CDR2 SNEGSKA (reference sequence). CDR3 length: 13 residues. The ends lost 0 bases at V and 10 bases at J; junction bases unmatched: 7. In nucleotides, the CDR3 is TGCAGTGCTAGAGAGGGCAGGGGGCGTCGAGCTTTCTTT. This encodes CSAREGRGRRAFF.

J is TRBJ1-1 and V is TRBV20-1; the D is unclear. Germline V lookup: CDR1 DFQATT, CDR2 SNEGSKA (reference sequence). CDR3 length: 12 residues. Deletions cut 4 bases from V and 3 bases from J, with 9 bases between. This chain's CDR3 is CSATEGDTEAFF. Here the CDR3 DNA reads TGCAGTGCTACCGAGGGAGACACTGAAGCTTTCTTT.

This chain links TRBV4-1 with TRBJ1-4; D unclear. V shed 1 base and J shed 5 bases, with 8 bases lying between them. Per germline, CDR1 MGHRA and CDR2 YSYEKL. The CDR3 runs 14 residues. The DNA for the CDR3 is TGCGCCAGCAGCCAAGTCCTTTTAAATGAAAAACTGTTTTTT. Protein: CASSQVLLNEKLFF.

The chain is built from TRBV5-6 and TRBJ1-1, with D unclear. This CDR3 is built from 13 residues. The germline V and J ends were trimmed by 4 bases and 3 bases, with 10 bases remaining between them. CDR1 and CDR2 (germline): SGHDT, YYEEEE. Written as DNA, the CDR3 is TGTGCCAGCAGCCCCTCCGTGTACACTGAAGCTTTCTTT. This sequence encodes CASSPSVYTEAFF.

A note on this clonotype: Being one base from a much bigger clone, this may be a read error. CDR3 in amino acids: CATSVGRYEQYF. CDR3 bases: TGTGCCACCAGCGTAGGGAGGTACGAGCAGTACTTC. This chain joins TRBV15 and TRBJ2-7; the D gene is possibly TRBD2 (6 bases). V lost 5 bases and J 4 bases, leaving 9 bases between the germline ends. CDR3 length: 12 amino acids. Germline CDR1 LNHNV, CDR2 YYDKDF (reference sequence).

This clonotype occurred many times. The chain joins TRBV2 to TRBJ1-1; D gene ambiguous. Trimming took 8 bases from V and 1 from J, leaving 11 bases between them. The germline CDR1 and CDR2 sequences are SNHLY and FYNNEI. This CDR3 is built from 13 residues. Here the CDR3 reads CASAGDQNTEAFF. The CDR3, as DNA: TGTGCCAGCGCCGGCGATCAGAACACTGAAGCTTTCTTT.

V usage is TRBV6-5 and J usage is TRBJ1-2; TRBD1 is a possible D gene (6 bases). The CDR3 loop spans 11 amino acids. Trimming cost V 7 bases and J 10 bases, with 13 bases left between them. Germline CDR1 is MNHEY and CDR2 is SVGAGI. The CDR3 DNA reads TGTGCCAGCACCGAGGGGGGGATCTACACCTTC. It encodes CASTEGGIYTF.

The rearrangement joins TRBV15 to TRBJ1-2; D remains unclear. The CDR3 runs 12 residues. V gave up 0 bases and J gave up 8 bases, with 7 bases separating them. CDR1 and CDR2 from the germline V gene are LNHNV and YYDKDF (reference sequence). CDR3 amino acids: CATSRETGGYTF. DNA for the CDR3: TGTGCCACCAGCAGAGAAACGGGGGGCTACACCTTC. Looking up the rest from reference TRBV15 and TRBJ1-2 gives the full variable domain: DAMVIQNPRYQVTQFGKPVTLSCSQTLNHNVMYWYQQKSSQAPKLLFHYYDKDFNNEADTPDNFQSRRPNTSFCFLDIRSPGLGDTAMYLCATSRETGGYTFGSGTRLTVV.

This clonotype was detected many times. The chain carries TRBV13 and TRBJ1-2, with TRBD1 as a possible D gene (6 bases). There are 14 residues in the CDR3. The germline CDR1 and CDR2 sequences are PRHDT and FYEKMQ (reference sequence). V dropped 5 bases and J dropped 8 bases, with 18 bases sitting between them. CDR3: CASSQEQGLRGYTF. The CDR3, as DNA: TGTGCCAGCAGCCAGGAACAGGGCCTGAGGGGCTACACCTTC.

This clonotype was picked up a small number of times. The chain employs TRBV9 and TRBJ2-5; 7 bases are shared with TRBD1. This CDR3 has 14 residues. The germline V gene has CDR1 SGDLS and CDR2 YYNGEE. The J segment lost 4 bases and the V segment lost 4 bases, leaving 7 bases of the junction unmatched. CDR3 sequence reads: CASSLPQGSETQYF. CDR3 sequence (DNA): TGTGCCAGCAGCTTACCACAGGGGTCAGAGACCCAGTACTTC.

Many counts were recorded for this clonotype. The chain couples TRBV15 to TRBJ2-7, with TRBD2 as a possible D gene (6 bases). The CDR3 contains 14 residues. Germline CDR1 and CDR2: LNHNV and YYDKDF (reference sequence). V lost 1 base to trimming and J lost 1 base, with 8 bases between them. The CDR3 coding sequence is TGTGCCACCAGCAGAGGGGACTTGTCCTACGAGCAGTACTTC. Translating it yields CATSRGDLSYEQYF.

The genes are TRBV19 and TRBJ2-2; the D call may be TRBD1 or TRBD2 (5 bases each). The CDR3 length is 17 residues. With 7 bases removed from V and 4 bases from J, the gap between germline ends came to 22 bases. From germline, CDR1 is LNHDA and CDR2 SQIVND (reference sequence). CDR3 sequence reads: CASTMGDWQIPTGELFF. The CDR3 coding sequence is TGTGCCAGTACAATGGGGGATTGGCAGATACCCACCGGGGAGCTGTTTTTT. Based on the CDR3 plus reference TRBV19 and TRBJ2-2, the full variable domain is DGGITQSPKYLFRKEGQNVTLSCEQNLNHDAMYWYRQDPGQGLRLIYYSQIVNDFQKGDIAEGYSVSREKKESFPLTVTSAQKNPTAFYLCASTMGDWQIPTGELFFGEGSRLTVL.

This chain joins TRBV7-2 and TRBJ2-6; 11 bases match TRBD2. This CDR3 has 18 amino acids. The junction had 7 bases not matched to a gene; V was cut back by 5 bases and J by 1 base. The germline V gene encodes CDR1 SGHTA and CDR2 FQGNSA. The CDR3 loop is CASSAALAGASGANVLTF. The CDR3 nucleotides read TGTGCCAGCAGCGCGGCACTAGCGGGAGCGTCTGGGGCCAACGTCCTGACTTTC.

Only one count was recorded for this clonotype. The genes are TRBV11-1 and TRBJ1-3, with D maybe TRBD1 (6 bases). The CDR3 runs to 15 residues. Germline loops: CDR1 SGHAT, CDR2 FQDESV (reference sequence). Trimming removed 5 bases at V and 4 bases at J, with 15 bases between. DNA of the CDR3: TGTGCCAGCAGCATGACAGGTCCGGGGGGAAACACCATATATTTT. Amino acids: CASSMTGPGGNTIYF.

Comment on this clonotype: One junction end disagrees with the germline gene, perhaps due to a read error. The chain has TRBV5-5 and TRBJ1-2; D might be TRBD1 (6 bases). The CDR3 spans 17 residues. Germline-derived CDR1 and CDR2 are SGHKS and YYEKEE (reference sequence). The CDR3 nucleotides are TGCGCCAGCAGCCAAGATCGAACCCGACAGGCGAGCTATGGCTACACCTTC. Translated, it gives CASSQDRTRQASYGYTF.